The rows below give T cell receptor beta chains drawn from one sample of a study of graft-versus-host responses after intestinal transplantation. Sequenced by immunoSEQ multiplex PCR; TCRdb stores in-frame clones only, minus some. Here the sample spans over 65,000 clones, 80% to 95% being singletons. This sample comprised PBMCs, obtained 98 days after intestinal transplantation. These receptors originate from a human patient who received an intestinal transplant, so some T cells may come from the graft donor. Both conserved end residues are part of each CDR3. D genes are given only for firm matches. For some rows the clone size is stated as once, few or many, or as a class when expanded; others skip it.

TRBV11-3	13	TRBD1	TRBJ1-2	-	TGTGCCAGCAGCTGGACAGGACCCTATGGCTACACCTTC	CASSWTGPYGYTF
TRBV19	16	TRBD1	TRBJ1-2	once	TGTGCCAGTAGTTTCGCTGGGGACAGGGTCATCTATGGCTACACCTTC	CASSFAGDRVIYGYTF
TRBV27	16	-	TRBJ1-3	once	TGTGCCAGCAGTAACCGTTCCTGTTCTTCTGGAAACACCATATATTTT	CASSNRSCSSGNTIYF
TRBV5-1	13	-	TRBJ2-5	-	TGCGCCAGCAGCCAGAGTGCCCAAGAGACCCAGTACTTC	CASSQSAQETQYF
TRBV6-6	16	-	TRBJ1-4	-	TGTGCCAGCAGCCCCCAAAGGGGGAATAGAGATGAAAAACTGTTTTTT	CASSPQRGNRDEKLFF
TRBV14	16	-	TRBJ2-3	-	TGTGCCAGCAGCCAAGTTTTGCCGGGAGTTCCAGATACGCAGTATTTT	CASSQVLPGVPDTQYF
TRBV15	15	TRBD1	TRBJ1-5	-	TGTGCCACCAGCAGAGATACAGGGGGCCTCCAGCCCCAGCATTTT	CATSRDTGGLQPQHF
TRBV13	16	TRBD2	TRBJ2-3	-	TGTGCCAGCAGCACGACTAGCGGAACTAGCACAGATACGCAGTATTTT	CASSTTSGTSTDTQYF
TRBV18	18	-	TRBJ1-4	once	TGTGCCAGCTCACCACCCTTTCGGAGCCGGGATGTAAGGGAAAAACTGTTTTTT	CASSPPFRSRDVREKLFF
TRBV6-6	16	-	TRBJ2-7	-	TGTGCCAGCAGTTACTCGGGACTCTCCGGGTCCGGCGAGCAGTACTTC	CASSYSGLSGSGEQYF
TRBV29-1	15	TRBD2	TRBJ2-3	-	TGCAGCGTCCCACCGGGACTAGGGCTTGCAGATACGCAGTATTTT	CSVPPGLGLADTQYF
TRBV7-9	17	-	TRBJ2-1	-	TGTGCCAGCAGCTTCCCCCCAGGAGCGGGCTCCTACAATGAGCAGTTCTTC	CASSFPPGAGSYNEQFF
TRBV5-1	15	TRBD2	TRBJ2-3	-	TGCGCCAGCAGCTTGCCTAGCGGGGGCACAGATACGCAGTATTTT	CASSLPSGGTDTQYF
TRBV28	15	-	TRBJ1-1	-	TGTGCCAGCAGTTTGGGGGATAGGATAAACACTGAAGCTTTCTTT	CASSLGDRINTEAFF
TRBV5-1	14	TRBD1	TRBJ1-1	once	TGCGCCAGCAGCTGGACAGGGGGGATCACTGAAGCTTTCTTT	CASSWTGGITEAFF
TRBV6-1	13	-	TRBJ2-2	-	TGTGCCAGCAGTGACCGGGCAGCCGGGGAGCTGTTTTTT	CASSDRAAGELFF
TRBV5-1	16	TRBD1	TRBJ2-3	-	TGCGCCAGCAGCTCCCTAGACAGGGGGAACACAGATACGCAGTATTTT	CASSSLDRGNTDTQYF
TRBV5-1	14	-	TRBJ2-7	-	TGCGCCAGCAGCTTTAAGGCTAGCTCCTACGAGCAGTACTTC	CASSFKASSYEQYF
TRBV19	18	-	TRBJ2-7	-	TGTGCCAGTAGTATGGACCCCCGAGACGGTTACGGGGACTACGAGCAGTACTTC	CASSMDPRDGYGDYEQYF
TRBV25-1	14	TRBD1	TRBJ1-1	once	TGTGCCAGCAGTCTGACAGGGCGATACACTGAAGCTTTCTTT	CASSLTGRYTEAFF
TRBV14	17	TRBD2	TRBJ2-1	-	TGTGCCAGCAGCCAAGGGACTAGCGGGGGCCGATACAATGAGCAGTTCTTC	CASSQGTSGGRYNEQFF
TRBV4-1	19	TRBD2	TRBJ2-7	-	TGCGCCAGCAGCCAAGATCCGCCGCAAGTGACTAGCGGGAGACACGAGCAGTACTTC	CASSQDPPQVTSGRHEQYF
TRBV7-9	15	TRBD2	TRBJ2-1	-	TGTGCCAGCAGCTTAGGTGCGGGGGAGTACAATGAGCAGTTCTTC	CASSLGAGEYNEQFF
TRBV5-1	15	-	TRBJ2-5	-	TGCGCCAGCAGCTTGGGAGCGGCGGATCAAGAGACCCAGTACTTC	CASSLGAADQETQYF
TRBV7-3	14	-	TRBJ2-3	-	TGTGCCAGCAGCTTAAAGTCTGCTGCAGGGACGCAGTATTTT	CASSLKSAAGTQYF
TRBV5-4	15	TRBD1	TRBJ2-2	few	TGTGCCAGCGGGGGACAGGGACAGAACACCGGGGAGCTGTTTTTT	CASGGQGQNTGELFF
TRBV2	16	-	TRBJ1-5	few	TGTGCCAGCAGGGCTTGGGTGAGAGGGACCTTGCAGCCCCAGCATTTT	CASRAWVRGTLQPQHF
TRBV4-1	16	TRBD1	TRBJ2-2	-	TGCGCCAGCAGCCCCCTCGGGACAGGGAAAGCCGGGGAGCTGTTTTTT	CASSPLGTGKAGELFF
TRBV6-1	16	-	TRBJ2-5	-	TGTGCCAGCAGTGAACTGGATAGTCCGCCGAGGCAGACCCAGTACTTC	CASSELDSPPRQTQYF
TRBV12-5	19	TRBD2	TRBJ2-3	-	TGTGCTAGTGGTTTGGTACTAGGTAGCGGGGCCCTGAGCACAGATACGCAGTATTTT	CASGLVLGSGALSTDTQYF
TRBV7-6	14	-	TRBJ2-3	-	TGTGCCAGCAGCCCCGGACTGGGAGGAAATACGCAGTATTTT	CASSPGLGGNTQYF
TRBV6-1	15	TRBD1	TRBJ1-4	-	TGTGCCAGCAGTGTTCCGGGACAGGGGTGGGAAAAACTGTTTTTT	CASSVPGQGWEKLFF
TRBV10-2	15	-	TRBJ2-1	-	TGCGCCAGCAGTGAGCCGGGACAGCGGGGCAATGAGCAGTTCTTC	CASSEPGQRGNEQFF
TRBV6-5	14	TRBD1	TRBJ1-5	-	TGTGCCAGCAGTTACCACAGGGGAGGCCAGCCCCAGCATTTT	CASSYHRGGQPQHF
TRBV6-4	12	-	TRBJ2-1	-	TGTGCCAGCAGTGGACCCAACAATGAGCAGTTCTTC	CASSGPNNEQFF
TRBV5-1	18	TRBD1	TRBJ1-1	-	TGCGCCAGCAGCTTGGTGCCGACAGGGTTCCCCCTAAGGACTGAAGCTTTCTTT	CASSLVPTGFPLRTEAFF
TRBV6-6	16	TRBD1	TRBJ1-1	few	TGTGCCAGCAGTTACTCGAGGGACAGGGCGAACACTGAAGCTTTCTTT	CASSYSRDRANTEAFF
TRBV4-1	14	-	TRBJ2-3	-	TGCGCCAGCAGCCAAGTTCCAGGGGCAGATACGCAGTATTTT	CASSQVPGADTQYF
TRBV4-1	17	TRBD2	TRBJ2-7	-	TGCGCCAGCAGCCAGGAGATGACTAGCGGGAGACCCTACGAGCAGTACTTC	CASSQEMTSGRPYEQYF
TRBV5-6	14	TRBD1	TRBJ1-5	-	TGTGCCAGCAGCCTGCGACAGGGGTGGGAGCCCCAGCATTTT	CASSLRQGWEPQHF
TRBV7-6	19	TRBD1	TRBJ1-3	-	TGTGCCAGCAGCTTAGCGGTGGGACAGGGACCCTTTACAGGAAACACCATATATTTT	CASSLAVGQGPFTGNTIYF
TRBV19	15	-	TRBJ1-1	-	TGTGCCAGTAGTAACCGGGCGGGGTCGCTGACTGAAGCTTTCTTT	CASSNRAGSLTEAFF
TRBV19	15	-	TRBJ2-3	-	TGTGCCAGTAGTATGGGCGGCTCCAGCACAGATACGCAGTATTTT	CASSMGGSSTDTQYF
TRBV2	15	TRBD2	TRBJ2-3	-	TGTGCCAGCAGACGGACTAGCGGGGGCACAGATACGCAGTATTTT	CASRRTSGGTDTQYF
TRBV11-3	13	-	TRBJ1-2	-	TGTGCCAGCAGCCGTTACCTCAACTATGGCTACACCTTC	CASSRYLNYGYTF
TRBV6-5	14	-	TRBJ1-5	-	TGTGCCAGCAGTTTAACCCGGGTTAATCAGCCCCAGCATTTT	CASSLTRVNQPQHF
TRBV12-5	14	-	TRBJ2-1	-	TGTGCTAGTGAAGGAAAGAGCCTGTACGATGAGCAGTTCTTC	CASEGKSLYDEQFF
TRBV11-2	14	TRBD2	TRBJ2-5	once	TGTGCCAGCACTACGTGGGCGGGGGGGGAGACCCAGTACTTC	CASTTWAGGETQYF
TRBV5-1	14	-	TRBJ1-1	-	TGCGCCAGCAGCTTGACAGAAGAGAACACTGAAGCTTTCTTT	CASSLTEENTEAFF
TRBV14	13	-	TRBJ2-3	-	TGTGCCAGCAGCCAAACTATCACAGATACGCAGTATTTT	CASSQTITDTQYF
TRBV28	14	-	TRBJ1-5	-	TGTGCCAGCAGTACCGGGAGCCACAATCAGCCCCAGCATTTT	CASSTGSHNQPQHF
TRBV6-6	14	-	TRBJ2-7	-	TGTGCAACCTCTGACACGGCACCTGCCTACGAGCAGTACTTC	CATSDTAPAYEQYF
TRBV5-1	16	TRBD1	TRBJ1-3	-	TGCGCCAGCAGCTTGGACGAGGGGGCCTCTGGAAACACCATATATTTT	CASSLDEGASGNTIYF
TRBV4-1	13	TRBD2	TRBJ2-1	-	TGCGCCAGCAGCCAAGAATGGACTAGGGAGCAGTTCTTC	CASSQEWTREQFF